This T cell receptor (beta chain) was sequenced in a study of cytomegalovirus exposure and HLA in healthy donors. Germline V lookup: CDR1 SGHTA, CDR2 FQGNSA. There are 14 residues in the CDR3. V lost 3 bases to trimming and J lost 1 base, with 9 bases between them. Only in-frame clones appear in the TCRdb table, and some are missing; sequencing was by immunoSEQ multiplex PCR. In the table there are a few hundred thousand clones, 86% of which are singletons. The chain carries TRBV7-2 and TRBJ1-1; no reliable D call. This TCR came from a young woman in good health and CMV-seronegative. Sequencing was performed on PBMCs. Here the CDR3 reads CASSFSDQNTEAFF. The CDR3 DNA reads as TGTGCCAGCAGCTTTAGTGATCAGAACACTGAAGCTTTCTTT.